What follows are 8 T cell receptor beta chains derived from one specimen sequenced in a study of shared clonotypes between healthy human individuals. The table came from immunoSEQ multiplex PCR; TCRdb's copy has only in-frame clones and leaves some out. The data show about 2.4 million clones, approximately 93% seen once. What was sequenced was naive CD4+ T cells from PBMCs. As to subset: CD45RA+ positively selected. These receptors were obtained from a man between 18 and 29 years old in good health. Some clones in this sample may be carry-over from other donors' samples.

The V call is TRBV6-1, the J call TRBJ1-4; 8 bases are a match to TRBD1. The length of the CDR3 is 14 residues. The germline gives CDR1 MNHNS, CDR2 SASEGT. V was clipped by 5 bases and J by 4 bases; unmatched bases: 3. Here the CDR3 reads CASSLDRDNEKLFF. In DNA form, the CDR3 reads TGTGCCAGCAGTTTGGACAGGGATAATGAAAAACTGTTTTTT.

The J gene is TRBJ1-2, the V gene TRBV5-6; TRBD1 agrees at 10 bases. The J segment lost 3 bases and the V segment lost 0 bases, leaving 8 bases of the junction unmatched. CDR3 length: 17 amino acids. Looked up from germline, CDR1 is SGHDT and CDR2 is YYEEEE. The CDR3, as DNA: TGTGCCAGCAGCTTGGGAAGGGACAGGGGACATTACTATGGCTACACCTTC. Protein product: CASSLGRDRGHYYGYTF.

The V gene is TRBV11-2, the J gene TRBJ2-7; D gene unclear. This CDR3 region has 17 residues. Germline values: CDR1 SGHAT, CDR2 FQNNGV. V was shortened by 1 base and J by 0 bases, with 16 bases between the two germline ends. The CDR3: CASSLVGYRQSSYEQYF. The CDR3 nucleotides are TGTGCCAGCAGCTTAGTGGGATACCGCCAAAGCTCCTACGAGCAGTACTTC.

The chain uses TRBV29-1 and TRBJ1-1, with 7 bases lining up with TRBD1. V dropped 7 bases and J dropped 3; count of bases not matched to a gene: 11. This CDR3 has 14 amino acids. The germline V gene encodes CDR1 SQVTM and CDR2 ANQGSEA. The CDR3 coding sequence is TGCAGCGCTCCCAATGGAGGGGGCTACACTGAAGCTTTCTTT. It yields the protein CSAPNGGGYTEAFF.

This chain links TRBV2 with TRBJ2-7, with no clear D. CDR1 and CDR2 from the germline V gene are SNHLY and FYNNEI. Trimming shortened V by 1 base and J by 0 bases, and 13 bases separated the two germline ends. The CDR3 length is 16 residues. The CDR3 here is CASSEGESISSYEQYF. Here the CDR3 DNA reads TGTGCCAGCAGTGAAGGCGAATCGATTAGCTCCTACGAGCAGTACTTC. Filled out from reference TRBV2 and TRBJ2-7, the complete variable domain reads EPEVTQTPSHQVTQMGQEVILRCVPISNHLYFYWYRQILGQKVEFLVSFYNNEISEKSEIFDDQFSVERPDGSNFTLKIRSTKLEDSAMYFCASSEGESISSYEQYFGPGTRLTVT.

The chain combines TRBV4-2 with TRBJ2-1, with D maybe TRBD2 (5 bases). CDR3 length equals 12 residues. Germline V gives CDR1 LGHNA, CDR2 YNFKEQ. Trimming removed 4 bases at V and 7 bases at J, with 8 bases between. The CDR3, as DNA: TGTGCCAGCAGCCGATTAGCGAATGAGCAGTTCTTC. As protein: CASSRLANEQFF.

To note about this clone: At one end the junction does not follow the germline gene, possibly because of a read error. The genes are TRBV30 and TRBJ1-1; maybe TRBD1 (5 bases). Germline V gene lookup returns CDR1 GTSNPN and CDR2 SVGIG (reference sequence). The CDR3 spans 13 residues. CDR3 coding DNA: TGTGCCTGGAGTGTTTCGGGGACGCGGTTTGGTTGGTTT. Translating it yields CAWSVSGTRFGWF.

The chain couples TRBV21-1 to TRBJ2-7; the D segment call TRBD2 is taken from the table without a DNA check. TRBV21-1 is tagged as a pseudogene. This CDR3 comprises 15 residues. The CDR3 DNA reads as TGTGCCAGCAGCAAGACTAGCGGGGCCTCCTACGAGCAGTACTTC. The encoded protein is CASSKTSGASYEQYF.